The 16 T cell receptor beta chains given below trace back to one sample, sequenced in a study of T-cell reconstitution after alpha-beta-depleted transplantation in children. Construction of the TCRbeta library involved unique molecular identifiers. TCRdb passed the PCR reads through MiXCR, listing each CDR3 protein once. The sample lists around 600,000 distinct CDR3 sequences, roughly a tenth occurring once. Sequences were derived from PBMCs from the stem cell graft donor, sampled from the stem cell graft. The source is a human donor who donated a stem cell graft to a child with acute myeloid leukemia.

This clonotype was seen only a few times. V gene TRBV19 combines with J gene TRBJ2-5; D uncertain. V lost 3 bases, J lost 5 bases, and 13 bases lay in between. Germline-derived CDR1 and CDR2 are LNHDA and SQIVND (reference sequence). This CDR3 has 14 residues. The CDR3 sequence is CASSIVPSRETQYF. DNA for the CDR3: TGTGCCAGTAGTATTGTGCCTTCCCGGGAGACCCAGTACTTC.

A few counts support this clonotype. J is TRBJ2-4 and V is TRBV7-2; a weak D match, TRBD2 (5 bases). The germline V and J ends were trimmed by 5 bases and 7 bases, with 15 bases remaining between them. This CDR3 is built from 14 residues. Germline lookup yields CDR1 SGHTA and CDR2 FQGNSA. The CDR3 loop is CASSTDARRNIQYF. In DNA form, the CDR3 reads TGTGCCAGCAGCACAGACGCAAGGAGGAACATTCAGTACTTC.

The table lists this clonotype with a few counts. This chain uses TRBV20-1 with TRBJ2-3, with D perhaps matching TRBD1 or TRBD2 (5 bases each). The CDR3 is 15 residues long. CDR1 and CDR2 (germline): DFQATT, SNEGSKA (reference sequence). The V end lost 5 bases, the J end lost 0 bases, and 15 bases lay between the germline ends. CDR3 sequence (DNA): TGCAGTGCTCGACACGGGACCACTAGCACAGATACGCAGTATTTT. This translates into CSARHGTTSTDTQYF.

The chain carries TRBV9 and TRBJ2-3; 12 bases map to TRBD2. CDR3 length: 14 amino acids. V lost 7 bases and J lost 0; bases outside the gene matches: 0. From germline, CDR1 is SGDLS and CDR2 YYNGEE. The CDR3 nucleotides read TGTGCCAGCGGGACTAGCGGGAGCACAGATACGCAGTATTTT. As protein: CASGTSGSTDTQYF.

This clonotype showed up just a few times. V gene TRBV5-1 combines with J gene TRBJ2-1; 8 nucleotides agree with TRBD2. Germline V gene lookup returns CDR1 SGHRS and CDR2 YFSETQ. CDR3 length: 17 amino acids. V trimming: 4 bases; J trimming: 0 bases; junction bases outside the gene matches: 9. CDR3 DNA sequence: TGCGCCAGCAGCACCGCCGGGGGGGCTAGCTCCTACAATGAGCAGTTCTTC. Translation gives CASSTAGGASSYNEQFF.

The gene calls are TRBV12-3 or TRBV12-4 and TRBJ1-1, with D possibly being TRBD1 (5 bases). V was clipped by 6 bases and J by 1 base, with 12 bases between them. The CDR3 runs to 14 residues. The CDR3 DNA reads TGTGCCAGCAGAACGATAAGGGGGAACACTGAAGCTTTCTTT. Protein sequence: CASRTIRGNTEAFF.

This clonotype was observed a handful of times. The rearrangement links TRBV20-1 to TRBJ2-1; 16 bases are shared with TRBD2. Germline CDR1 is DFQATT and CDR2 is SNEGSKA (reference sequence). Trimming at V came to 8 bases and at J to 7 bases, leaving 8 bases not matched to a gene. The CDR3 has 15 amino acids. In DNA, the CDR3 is TGCAGTTCCCCAATGGGACTAGCGGGAGGGAATGAGCAGTTCTTC. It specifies CSSPMGLAGGNEQFF.

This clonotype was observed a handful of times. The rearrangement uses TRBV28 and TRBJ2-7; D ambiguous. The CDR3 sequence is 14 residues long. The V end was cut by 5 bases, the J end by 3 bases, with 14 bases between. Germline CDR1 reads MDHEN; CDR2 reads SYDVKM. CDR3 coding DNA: TGTGCCAGCAGTCCCCCGACCCCCTACTACGAGCAGTACTTC. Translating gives CASSPPTPYYEQYF.

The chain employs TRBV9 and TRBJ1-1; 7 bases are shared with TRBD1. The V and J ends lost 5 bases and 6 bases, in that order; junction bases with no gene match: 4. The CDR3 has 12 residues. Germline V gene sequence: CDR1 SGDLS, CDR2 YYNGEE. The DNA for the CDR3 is TGTGCCAGCAGACGGCAGGGGGCTGAAGCTTTCTTT. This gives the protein CASRRQGAEAFF.

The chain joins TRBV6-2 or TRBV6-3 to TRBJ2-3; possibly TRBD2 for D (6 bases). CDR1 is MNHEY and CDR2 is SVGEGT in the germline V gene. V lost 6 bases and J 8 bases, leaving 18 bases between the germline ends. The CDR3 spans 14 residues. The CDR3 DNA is TGTGCCAGCAGGAGCCGTAATCGGAGGGTTACGCAGTATTTT. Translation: CASRSRNRRVTQYF.

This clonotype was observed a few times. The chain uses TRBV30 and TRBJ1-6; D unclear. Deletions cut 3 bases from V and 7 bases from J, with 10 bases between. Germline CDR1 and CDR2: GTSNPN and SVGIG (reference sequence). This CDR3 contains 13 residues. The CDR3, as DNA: TGTGCCTGGAGGGAACACGGAAATTCACCCCTCCACTTT. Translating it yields CAWREHGNSPLHF. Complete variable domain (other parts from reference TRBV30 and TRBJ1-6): SQTIHQWPATLVQPVGSPLSLECTVEGTSNPNLYWYRQAAGRGLQLLFYSVGIGQISSEVPQNLSASRPQDRQFILSSKKLLLSDSGFYLCAWREHGNSPLHFGNGTRLTVT.

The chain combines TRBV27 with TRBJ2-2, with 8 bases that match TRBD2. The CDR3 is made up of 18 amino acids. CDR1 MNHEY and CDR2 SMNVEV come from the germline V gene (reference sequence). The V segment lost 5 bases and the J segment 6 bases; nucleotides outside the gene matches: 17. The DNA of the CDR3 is TGTGCCAGCAGTCCACCGGGCGGGAGGTATTGCCCGGCCGGGGAGCTGTTTTTT. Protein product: CASSPPGGRYCPAGELFF.

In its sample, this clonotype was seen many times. The CDR3 sequence is CASSVGQTSSYNEQFF. The CDR3 DNA reads TGTGCCAGCAGTGTGGGACAGACAAGCTCCTACAATGAGCAGTTCTTC. The chain links TRBV28 to TRBJ2-1, with 7 nucleotides matching TRBD1. Germline V gives CDR1 MDHEN, CDR2 SYDVKM. Losses at the gene ends were 5 bases for V and 0 bases for J; bases not matched to a gene: 7. CDR3 length: 16 residues.

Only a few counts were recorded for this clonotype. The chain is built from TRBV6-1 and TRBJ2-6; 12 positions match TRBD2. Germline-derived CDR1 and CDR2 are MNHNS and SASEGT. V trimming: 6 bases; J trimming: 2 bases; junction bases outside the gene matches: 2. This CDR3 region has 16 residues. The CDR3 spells CASSRLAGAGANVLTF. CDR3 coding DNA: TGTGCCAGCAGCCGACTAGCGGGAGCTGGGGCCAACGTCCTGACTTTC.

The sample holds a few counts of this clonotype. The CDR3 is CASSQDYGAGWEQYF. The CDR3 coding sequence is TGCGCCAGCAGCCAAGATTACGGGGCGGGGTGGGAGCAGTACTTC. The rearrangement joins TRBV4-3 to TRBJ2-7, with a tentative D call TRBD2 (6 bases). Trimming cost V 0 bases and J 7 bases, with 16 bases left between them. The CDR3 is 15 residues long. The germline V gene has CDR1 LGHNA and CDR2 YSLEER.

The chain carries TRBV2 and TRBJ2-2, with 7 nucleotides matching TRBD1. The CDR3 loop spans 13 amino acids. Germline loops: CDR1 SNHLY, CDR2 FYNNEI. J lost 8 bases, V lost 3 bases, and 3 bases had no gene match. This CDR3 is CASSERQGGELFF. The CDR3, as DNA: TGTGCCAGCAGTGAGAGACAGGGAGGGGAGCTGTTTTTT.